These 7 T cell receptor beta chains were all obtained from the same sample, sequenced in a study of cytomegalovirus exposure and HLA in healthy donors. Researchers ran the PCR with 60 Vbeta and 13 Jbeta primers. The assay was immunoSEQ multiplex PCR, and TCRdb's table has in-frame clones only and misses some. This sample's clone table lists 100,000 to 150,000 clones. The specimen sequenced was PBMCs. These receptors came from a middle-aged woman in good health and CMV-seropositive.

The chain is built from TRBV6-6 and TRBJ2-7; tentative D call: TRBD2 (6 bases). The CDR3 contains 15 residues. Germline V gene data show CDR1 as MNHNY and CDR2 as SVGAGI (reference sequence). Trimming shortened V by 5 bases and J by 1 base, and 15 bases separated the two germline ends. The DNA of the CDR3 is TGTGCCAGCAGTACGGCCGGGAGTAAATCCTACGAGCAGTACTTC. Translated: CASSTAGSKSYEQYF.

The chain combines TRBV11-2 with TRBJ1-4, with 7 bases identical to TRBD1. Germline V gives CDR1 SGHAT, CDR2 FQNNGV. V shed 5 bases, J shed 5 bases, and the junction held 8 bases outside the gene matches. This CDR3 spans 15 amino acids. In DNA form, the CDR3 reads TGTGCCAGCAGCGCGAGGGGGCAGGTGAATGAAAAACTGTTTTTT. This sequence encodes CASSARGQVNEKLFF.

The chain recombines TRBV7-2 with TRBJ1-3; TRBD1 is a possible D gene (6 bases). The germline V and J ends were trimmed by 6 bases and 4 bases, with 13 bases remaining between them. The germline V gene encodes CDR1 SGHTA and CDR2 FQGNSA. The CDR3 is 14 amino acids. This CDR3 reads CASRRTGPGNTIYF. The CDR3 DNA reads TGTGCCAGCAGACGAACAGGGCCGGGAAACACCATATATTTT.

The chain recombines TRBV9 with TRBJ1-1, with unresolved D. V lost 0 bases, J lost 5 bases, and 11 bases lay in between. Germline-derived CDR1 and CDR2 are SGDLS and YYNGEE. The CDR3 totals 14 residues. The CDR3: CASSVDEVRTEAFF. DNA of the CDR3: TGTGCCAGCAGCGTAGACGAGGTGAGGACTGAAGCTTTCTTT.

The rearrangement joins TRBV27 to TRBJ2-1; 10 nucleotides match TRBD2. Germline CDR1 MNHEY, CDR2 SMNVEV (reference sequence). This CDR3 is 15 amino acids long. The V gene end was trimmed by 5 bases and the J gene end by 6 bases; junction bases not matched to a gene: 7. DNA of the CDR3: TGTGCCAGCAGTCTCCCTAGCGGGAGTTCCAATGAGCAGTTCTTC. Protein product: CASSLPSGSSNEQFF.

V usage is TRBV30 and J usage is TRBJ1-2, with TRBD1 matching over 8 bases. The CDR3 is made up of 14 amino acids. J gave up 1 base and V 1 base, and 2 bases lay outside the gene matches. Germline assignment: CDR1 GTSNPN and CDR2 SVGIG (reference sequence). The chain's CDR3 is CAWSEGQVNYGYTF. The CDR3 DNA reads TGTGCCTGGAGTGAGGGACAGGTTAACTATGGCTACACCTTC.

The chain uses TRBV5-1 and TRBJ2-2, with 11 nucleotides matching TRBD2. Germline V gene lookup returns CDR1 SGHRS and CDR2 YFSETQ. V dropped 3 bases and J dropped 7; count of bases not matched to a gene: 2. The CDR3 totals 14 residues. CDR3 nucleotides: TGCGCCAGCAGCTCCGGGACTAGCGGCGGGGAGCTGTTTTTT. Translated: CASSSGTSGGELFF.